The sequence of this T cell receptor beta chain was determined in a study of spatial heterogeneity in lung cancer. Study in general: Fewer alpha-chain than beta-chain sequences were consistently detected.

The CDR3 length is 14 residues. V lost 2 bases and J 4 bases, leaving 11 bases between the germline ends. CDR1 and CDR2 (germline): SGHNT, YYREEE (reference sequence). Time point meaning: blood at routine non-recurrence follow-up after resection. Sequencing was performed on whole RNA extracted from tumor and nontumor lung tissue, or from frozen PBMC, and the material was left unsorted. TCRdb independently ran MiXCR on the 5' RACE reads; one entry per CDR3 protein. Here the sample spans 110,000 or so distinct CDR3 sequences, 10% to 14% being singletons. This material consisted of PBMCs, taken at follow-up. This sequence originates from a female donor with early-stage non-small cell lung cancer. This rearrangement joins TRBV5-4 to TRBJ2-3; no reliable D call. CDR3 residues: CASSFRSGSDTQYF. CDR3 DNA sequence: TGTGCCAGCAGCTTTAGGTCTGGTTCAGATACGCAGTATTTT.